The rows below give T cell receptor beta chains drawn from one sample of a study of T cells in Graves' hyperthyroidism and ophthalmopathy. TCRdb recomputed calls from the multiplex PCR reads with MiXCR, one row per CDR3 protein. This sample has 400,000 to 600,000 distinct CDR3 sequences, with 15% to 20% found just once. The sequencing sample was made of blood. The receptors come from a woman aged 25 to 39 with Graves' ophthalmopathy. Both conserved end residues are part of each CDR3. The order of the fields is V gene, J gene, CDR3 protein.

>TRBV10-3|TRBJ2-2
CAISEPKQGETTGELFF
>TRBV6-8|TRBJ1-6
CASSWGEVFGNSPLHF
>TRBV29-1|TRBJ2-7
CSVEHQLTYEQYF
>TRBV7-2|TRBJ2-1
CASSFRRQGYNEQFF
>TRBV28|TRBJ1-2
CASSSPGRPNYGYTF
>TRBV7-2|TRBJ2-5
CASSLEPSGALEETQYF
>TRBV11-2|TRBJ1-3
CASSLGPRAGNTIYF
>TRBV7-9|TRBJ2-4
CASSLGQGVLAKNIQYF
>TRBV28|TRBJ1-2
CASSLAGVPYGYTF
>TRBV5-1|TRBJ1-6
CASSFTVNSPLHF
>TRBV7-8|TRBJ2-3
CASSLGAGFTDTQYF
>TRBV7-2|TRBJ2-3
CASNLLGAGSTDTQYF
>TRBV7-2|TRBJ1-5
CASSVMIPGQGFYSNQPQHF
>TRBV7-2|TRBJ2-3
CASSAGLAGTDTQYF
>TRBV3-1|TRBJ2-2
CASSQAGGRDTGELFF
>TRBV29-1|TRBJ2-7
CSVVRLAGEQYF